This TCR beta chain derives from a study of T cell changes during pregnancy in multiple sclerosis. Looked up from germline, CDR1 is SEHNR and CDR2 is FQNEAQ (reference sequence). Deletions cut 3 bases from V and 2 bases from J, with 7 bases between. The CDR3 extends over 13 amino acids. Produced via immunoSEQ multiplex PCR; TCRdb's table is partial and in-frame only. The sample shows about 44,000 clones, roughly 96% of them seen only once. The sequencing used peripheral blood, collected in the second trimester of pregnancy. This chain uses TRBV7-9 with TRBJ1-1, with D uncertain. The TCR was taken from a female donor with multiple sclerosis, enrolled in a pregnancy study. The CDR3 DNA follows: TGTGCCAGCAGCTTCGAACAAAACACTGAAGCTTTCTTT. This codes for CASSFEQNTEAFF.